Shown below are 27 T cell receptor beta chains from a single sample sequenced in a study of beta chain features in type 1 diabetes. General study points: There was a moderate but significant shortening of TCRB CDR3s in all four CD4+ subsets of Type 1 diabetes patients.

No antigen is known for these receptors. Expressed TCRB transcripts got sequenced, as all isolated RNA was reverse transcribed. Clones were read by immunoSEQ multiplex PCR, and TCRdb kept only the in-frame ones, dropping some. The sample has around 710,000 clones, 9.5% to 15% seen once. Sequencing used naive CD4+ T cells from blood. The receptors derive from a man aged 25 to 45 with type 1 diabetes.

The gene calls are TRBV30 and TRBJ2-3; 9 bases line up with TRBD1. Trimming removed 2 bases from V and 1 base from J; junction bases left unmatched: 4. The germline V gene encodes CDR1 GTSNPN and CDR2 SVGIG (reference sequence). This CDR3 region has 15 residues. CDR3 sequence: CAWSPRTGGTDTQYF. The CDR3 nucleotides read TGTGCCTGGAGTCCACGGACAGGGGGCACAGATACGCAGTATTTT.

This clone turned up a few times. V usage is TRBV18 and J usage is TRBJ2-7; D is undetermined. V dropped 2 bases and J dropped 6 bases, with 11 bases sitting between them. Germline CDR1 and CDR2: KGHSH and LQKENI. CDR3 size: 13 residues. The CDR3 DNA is TGTGCCAGCTCACCAGGGTCTACCGCCGAGCAGTACTTC. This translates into CASSPGSTAEQYF.

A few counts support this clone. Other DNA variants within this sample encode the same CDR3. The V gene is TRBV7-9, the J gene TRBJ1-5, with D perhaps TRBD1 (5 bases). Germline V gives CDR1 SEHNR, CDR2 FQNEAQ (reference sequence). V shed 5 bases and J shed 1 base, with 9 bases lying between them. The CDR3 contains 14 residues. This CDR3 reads CASSLRGSNQPQHF. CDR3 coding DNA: TGTGCCAGCAGCCTGAGGGGAAGCAATCAGCCCCAGCATTTT.

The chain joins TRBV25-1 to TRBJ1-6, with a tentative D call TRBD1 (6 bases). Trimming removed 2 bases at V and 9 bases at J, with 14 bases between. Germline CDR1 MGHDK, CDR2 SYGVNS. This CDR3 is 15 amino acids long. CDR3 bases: TGTGCCAGCAGTGAAGTGACAGGAATTTCTTCACCCCTCCACTTT. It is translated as CASSEVTGISSPLHF.

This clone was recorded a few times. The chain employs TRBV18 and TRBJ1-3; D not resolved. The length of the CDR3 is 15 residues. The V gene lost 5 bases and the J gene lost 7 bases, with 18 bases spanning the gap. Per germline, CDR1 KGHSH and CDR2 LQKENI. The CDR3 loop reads CASSSGSSGGNTIYF. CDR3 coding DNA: TGTGCCAGCTCATCCGGGAGCAGCGGCGGGAACACCATATATTTT.

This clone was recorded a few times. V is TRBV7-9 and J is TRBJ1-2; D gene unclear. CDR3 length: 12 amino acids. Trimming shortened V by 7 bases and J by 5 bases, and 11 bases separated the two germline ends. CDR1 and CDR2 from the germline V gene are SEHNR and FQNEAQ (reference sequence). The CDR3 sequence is CASTKQSYGYTF. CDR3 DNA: TGTGCCAGCACCAAGCAGTCGTATGGCTACACCTTC.

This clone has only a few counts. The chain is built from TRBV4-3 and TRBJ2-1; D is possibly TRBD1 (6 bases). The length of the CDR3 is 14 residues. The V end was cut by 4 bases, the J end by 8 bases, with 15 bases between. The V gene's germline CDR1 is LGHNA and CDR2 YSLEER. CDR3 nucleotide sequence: TGCGCCAGCAGCCCGTCCGGGACATCATATGAGCAGTTCTTC. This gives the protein CASSPSGTSYEQFF.

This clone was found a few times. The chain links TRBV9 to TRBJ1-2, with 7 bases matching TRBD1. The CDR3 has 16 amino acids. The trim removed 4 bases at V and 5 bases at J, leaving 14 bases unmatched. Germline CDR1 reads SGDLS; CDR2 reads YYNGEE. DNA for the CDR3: TGTGCCAGCAGCATCGGGAGGGGGCCCGAACCTTATGGCTACACCTTC. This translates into CASSIGRGPEPYGYTF. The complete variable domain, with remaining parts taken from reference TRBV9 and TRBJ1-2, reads DSGVTQTPKHLITATGQRVTLRCSPRSGDLSVYWYQQSLDQGLQFLIQYYNGEERAKGNILERFSAQQFPDLHSELNLSSLELGDSALYFCASSIGRGPEPYGYTFGSGTRLTVV.

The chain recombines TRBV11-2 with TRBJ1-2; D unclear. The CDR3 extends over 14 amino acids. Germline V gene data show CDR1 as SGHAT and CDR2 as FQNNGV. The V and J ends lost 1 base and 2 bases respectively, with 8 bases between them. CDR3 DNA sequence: TGTGCCAGCAGCTTAGCGGCGGGAAACTATGGCTACACCTTC. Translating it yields CASSLAAGNYGYTF.

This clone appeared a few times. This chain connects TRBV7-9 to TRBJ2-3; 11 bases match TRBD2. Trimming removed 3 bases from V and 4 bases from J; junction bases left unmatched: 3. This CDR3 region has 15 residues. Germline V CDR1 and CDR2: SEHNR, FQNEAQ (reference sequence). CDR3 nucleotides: TGTGCCAGCAGCTTCCTAGCGGGGGGCTCAGATACGCAGTATTTT. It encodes CASSFLAGGSDTQYF.

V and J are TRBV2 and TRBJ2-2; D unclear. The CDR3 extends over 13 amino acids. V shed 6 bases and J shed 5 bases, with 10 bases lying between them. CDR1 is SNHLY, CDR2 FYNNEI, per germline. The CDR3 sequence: CASRWLGTGELFF. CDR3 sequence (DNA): TGTGCCAGCAGGTGGTTAGGGACCGGGGAGCTGTTTTTT.

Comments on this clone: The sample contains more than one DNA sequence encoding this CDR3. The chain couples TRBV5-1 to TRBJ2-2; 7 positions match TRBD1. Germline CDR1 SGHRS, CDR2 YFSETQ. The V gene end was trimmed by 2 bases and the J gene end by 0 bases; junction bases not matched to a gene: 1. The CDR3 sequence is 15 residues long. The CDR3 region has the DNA TGCGCCAGCAGCTTTGGGACAGCGAACACCGGGGAGCTGTTTTTT. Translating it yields CASSFGTANTGELFF.

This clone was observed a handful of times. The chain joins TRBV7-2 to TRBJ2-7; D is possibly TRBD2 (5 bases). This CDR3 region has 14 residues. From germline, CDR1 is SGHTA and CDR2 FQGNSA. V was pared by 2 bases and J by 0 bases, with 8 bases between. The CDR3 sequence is CASSLTGSSYEQYF. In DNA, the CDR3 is TGTGCCAGCAGCTTAACGGGAAGCTCCTACGAGCAGTACTTC.

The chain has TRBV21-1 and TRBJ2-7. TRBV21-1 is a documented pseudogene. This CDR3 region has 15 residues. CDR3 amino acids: CATTPKQLRSYEQYF. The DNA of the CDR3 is TGTGCCACCACCCCGAAGCAGTTACGCTCCTACGAGCAGTACTTC.

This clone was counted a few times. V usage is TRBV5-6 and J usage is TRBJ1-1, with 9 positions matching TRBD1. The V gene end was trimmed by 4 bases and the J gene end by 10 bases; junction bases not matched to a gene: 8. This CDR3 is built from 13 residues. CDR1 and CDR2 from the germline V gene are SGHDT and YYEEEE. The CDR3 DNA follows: TGTGCCAGCAGCAAGGGACAGGGTGAAGCAGCTTTCTTT. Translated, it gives CASSKGQGEAAFF.

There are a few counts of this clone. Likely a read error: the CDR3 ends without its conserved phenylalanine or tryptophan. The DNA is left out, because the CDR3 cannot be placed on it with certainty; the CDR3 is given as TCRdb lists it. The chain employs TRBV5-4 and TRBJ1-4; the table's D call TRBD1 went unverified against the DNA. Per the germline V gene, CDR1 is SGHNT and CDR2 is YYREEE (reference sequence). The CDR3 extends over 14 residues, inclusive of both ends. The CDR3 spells CASSLNRDVSFPTY.

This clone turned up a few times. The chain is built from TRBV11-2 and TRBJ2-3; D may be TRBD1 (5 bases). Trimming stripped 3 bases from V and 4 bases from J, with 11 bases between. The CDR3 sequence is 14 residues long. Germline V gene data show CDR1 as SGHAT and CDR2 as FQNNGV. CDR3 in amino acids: CASSFLWGPDTQYF. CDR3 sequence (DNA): TGTGCCAGCAGCTTCCTATGGGGCCCAGATACGCAGTATTTT.

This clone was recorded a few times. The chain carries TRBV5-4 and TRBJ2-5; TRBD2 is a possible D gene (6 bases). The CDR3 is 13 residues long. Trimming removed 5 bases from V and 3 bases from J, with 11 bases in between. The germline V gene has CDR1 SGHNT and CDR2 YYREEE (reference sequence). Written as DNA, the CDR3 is TGTGCCAGCAGGAAGGGACTGGAAGAGACCCAGTACTTC. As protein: CASRKGLEETQYF.

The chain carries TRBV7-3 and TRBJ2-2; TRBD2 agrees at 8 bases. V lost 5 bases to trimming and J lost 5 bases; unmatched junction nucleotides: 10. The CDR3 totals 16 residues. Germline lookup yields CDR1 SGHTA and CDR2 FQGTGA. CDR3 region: CASSTPGGPGTGELFF. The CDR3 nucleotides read TGTGCCAGCAGCACCCCGGGGGGGCCGGGAACCGGGGAGCTGTTTTTT.

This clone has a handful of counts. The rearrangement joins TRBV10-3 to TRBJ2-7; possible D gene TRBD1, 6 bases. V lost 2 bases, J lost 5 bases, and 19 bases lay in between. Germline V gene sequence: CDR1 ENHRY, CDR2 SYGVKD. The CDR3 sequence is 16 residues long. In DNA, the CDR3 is TGTGCCATCAGTGAGCCGAAGCTACAGGGTTTAAACGAGCAGTACTTC. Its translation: CAISEPKLQGLNEQYF.

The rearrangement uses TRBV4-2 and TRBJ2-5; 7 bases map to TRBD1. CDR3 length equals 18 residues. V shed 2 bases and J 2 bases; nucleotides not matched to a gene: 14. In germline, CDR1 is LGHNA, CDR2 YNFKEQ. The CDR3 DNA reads TGTGCCAGCAGCCAACTCCGACAGGGCCCCACGTTTCAAGAGACCCAGTACTTC. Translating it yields CASSQLRQGPTFQETQYF.

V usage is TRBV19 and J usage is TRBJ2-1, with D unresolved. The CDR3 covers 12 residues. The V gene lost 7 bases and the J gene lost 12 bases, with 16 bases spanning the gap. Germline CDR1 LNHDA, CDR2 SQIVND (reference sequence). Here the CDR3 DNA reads TGTGCCAGTAAGGGTTTACGACAATGGCAGTTCTTC. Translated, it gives CASKGLRQWQFF.

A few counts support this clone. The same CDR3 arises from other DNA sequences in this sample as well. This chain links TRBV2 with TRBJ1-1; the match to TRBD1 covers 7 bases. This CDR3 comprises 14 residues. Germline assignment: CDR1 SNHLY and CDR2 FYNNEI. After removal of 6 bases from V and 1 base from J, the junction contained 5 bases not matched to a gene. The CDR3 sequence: CASRGTVGNTEAFF. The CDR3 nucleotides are TGTGCCAGCAGGGGGACAGTGGGGAACACTGAAGCTTTCTTT.

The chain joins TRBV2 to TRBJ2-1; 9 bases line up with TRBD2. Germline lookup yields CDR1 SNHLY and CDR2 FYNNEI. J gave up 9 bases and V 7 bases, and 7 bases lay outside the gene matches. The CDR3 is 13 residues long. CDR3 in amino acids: CASKSSGDSEQFF. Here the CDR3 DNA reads TGTGCCAGCAAGTCTAGCGGGGATAGTGAGCAGTTCTTC.

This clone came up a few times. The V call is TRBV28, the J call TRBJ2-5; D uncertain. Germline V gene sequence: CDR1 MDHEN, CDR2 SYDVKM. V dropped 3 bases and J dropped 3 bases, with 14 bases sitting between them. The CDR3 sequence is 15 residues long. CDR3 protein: CASSLGSPGKETQYF. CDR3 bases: TGTGCCAGCAGTTTGGGTTCACCGGGCAAAGAGACCCAGTACTTC.

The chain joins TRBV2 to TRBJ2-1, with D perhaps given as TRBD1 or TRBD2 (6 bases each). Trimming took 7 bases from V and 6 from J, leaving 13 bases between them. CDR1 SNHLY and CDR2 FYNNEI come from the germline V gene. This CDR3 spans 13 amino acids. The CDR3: CASKGGIGNEQFF. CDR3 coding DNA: TGTGCCAGCAAGGGGGGCATCGGCAATGAGCAGTTCTTC.

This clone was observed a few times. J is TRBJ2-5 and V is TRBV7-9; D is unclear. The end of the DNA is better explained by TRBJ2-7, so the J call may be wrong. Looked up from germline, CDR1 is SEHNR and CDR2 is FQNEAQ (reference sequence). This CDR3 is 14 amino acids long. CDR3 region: CASSLDTYSYEQYF. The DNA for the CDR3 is TGTGCCAGCAGCTTAGACACCTACTCCTACGAGCAGTACTTC.